The next 22 T cell receptor beta chains were all read from a single sample in a study of identical twins (dated by TCRdb to about 2016). Library creation used 5' RACE. Sequencer: Illumina HiSeq 2000. TCRdb trimmed public reads at Q25 via fastp, called clones via MiXCR and kept in-frame beta chains. Rows are combined by CDR3 protein, so each entry shows the most common genes and DNA. Here the sample has approximately 600,000 distinct CDR3 sequences; just over 7% occur a single time. Approximately 1.5% of the sample goes to the ten largest clones. The data were also submitted as part of a second study, on yellow fever vaccine responses in identical twins.

The specimen was PBMCs. The receptors were gathered from a woman aged 18-29 years in good health.

The chain couples TRBV7-6 to TRBJ2-3; 10 bases map to TRBD2. This CDR3 spans 17 amino acids. In germline, CDR1 is SGHVS, CDR2 FNYEAQ. V shed 4 bases, J shed 2 bases, and the junction held 9 bases outside the gene matches. This chain's CDR3 is CASSSQREGSHTDTQYF. For the CDR3, the DNA is TGTGCCAGCAGCTCGCAGCGGGAGGGCTCACACACAGATACGCAGTATTTT. The variable domain in full, completed from reference TRBV7-6 and TRBJ2-3, reads GAGVSQSPRYKVTKRGQDVALRCDPISGHVSLYWYRQALGQGPEFLTYFNYEAQQDKSGLPNDRFSAERPEGSISTLTIQRTEQRDSAMYRCASSSQREGSHTDTQYFGPGTRLTVL.

In this sample, this clonotype turned up a few times. This chain uses TRBV12-3 or TRBV12-4 with TRBJ2-1; D is possibly TRBD1 (6 bases). The CDR3 totals 13 residues. The V end was cut by 8 bases, the J end by 6 bases, with 14 bases between. The CDR3 DNA reads as TGTGCCAGCTGCGACAGGTCCGGCAATGAGCAGTTCTTC. Translated: CASCDRSGNEQFF.

The sample holds many counts of this clonotype. The chain links TRBV20-1 to TRBJ2-4; tentatively, D is TRBD1 (6 bases). CDR1 and CDR2 from the germline V gene are DFQATT and SNEGSKA (reference sequence). The CDR3 totals 14 residues. The ends were cut back, 1 base at V and 1 base at J, with 8 bases in the middle. The CDR3 region has the DNA TGCAGTGCTAGAGGGGGGCTGGCCAAAAACATTCAGTACTTC. Translating it yields CSARGGLAKNIQYF.

This clonotype was detected ten times or more. The rearrangement uses TRBV4-1 and TRBJ2-5; D ambiguous. The germline CDR1 and CDR2 sequences are MGHRA and YSYEKL. This CDR3 region has 13 residues. Trimming took off 0 bases at V and 5 bases at J, with 7 bases between the two ends. The CDR3 DNA is TGCGCCAGCAGCCAAGACCCGTGGGAGACCCAGTACTTC. It is translated as CASSQDPWETQYF.

This clonotype was detected a few times. V usage is TRBV6-5 and J usage is TRBJ2-7, with D tentatively TRBD1 or TRBD2 (5 bases each). The V end lost 3 bases, the J end lost 2 bases, and 14 bases lay between the germline ends. Germline-derived CDR1 and CDR2 are MNHEY and SVGAGI. This CDR3 has 15 residues. The CDR3 sequence is CASSYRPGTAYEQYF. CDR3 nucleotides: TGTGCCAGCAGTTATAGGCCGGGGACCGCCTACGAGCAGTACTTC.

As for this clonotype: This may be a read error: a much more frequent sequence differs by one nucleotide. This chain uses TRBV12-5 with TRBJ2-5, with a tentative D call TRBD1 (6 bases). Germline CDR1 LGHNT, CDR2 FRNRAP. Trimming stripped 4 bases from V and 3 bases from J, with 18 bases between. The CDR3 runs 16 residues. CDR3 region: CASGSPPTGTEETQYF. The CDR3 nucleotides are TGTGCTAGTGGTTCGCCCCCAACAGGGACGGAAGAGACCCAGTACTTC.

The rearrangement uses TRBV7-9 and TRBJ2-3; 7 bases are shared with TRBD1. From germline, CDR1 is SEHNR and CDR2 FQNEAQ (reference sequence). CDR3 size: 16 residues. Losses at the gene ends were 4 bases for V and 2 bases for J; bases not matched to a gene: 9. CDR3 residues: CASSSPGQRITDTQYF. For the CDR3, the DNA is TGTGCCAGCAGCTCCCCGGGACAGCGTATCACAGATACGCAGTATTTT.

The chain joins TRBV10-3 to TRBJ2-1, with TRBD2 matching over 14 bases. Germline CDR1 is ENHRY and CDR2 is SYGVKD. V shed 6 bases and J 6 bases; nucleotides not matched to a gene: 7. The CDR3 runs to 16 residues. CDR3 region: CAIRIGTSGSGNEQFF. For the CDR3, the DNA is TGTGCCATCAGGATCGGGACTAGCGGGAGTGGCAATGAGCAGTTCTTC.

This clonotype was detected a few times. The gene calls are TRBV5-1 and TRBJ2-1; possibly TRBD2 for D (6 bases). V dropped 4 bases and J dropped 0 bases, with 17 bases sitting between them. From germline, CDR1 is SGHRS and CDR2 YFSETQ. The CDR3 is 17 amino acids. The CDR3 region has the DNA TGCGCCAGCAGCCCAGTTTTAGCGGACCACTCCTACAATGAGCAGTTCTTC. It specifies CASSPVLADHSYNEQFF.

This clonotype has more than one count but fewer than ten. The rearrangement uses TRBV10-2 and TRBJ2-7; D gene uncertain. Germline CDR1 reads WSHSY; CDR2 reads SAAADI. The CDR3 sequence is 15 residues long. Trimming shortened V by 3 bases and J by 0 bases, and 12 bases separated the two germline ends. CDR3 nucleotides: TGCGCCAGCAGTGATGTAGGCTATAGCTCCTACGAGCAGTACGTC. Protein product: CASSDVGYSSYEQYV.

This clonotype was counted a few times. V is TRBV12-3 or TRBV12-4 and J is TRBJ2-5; D is ambiguous. Trimming stripped 8 bases from V and 3 bases from J, with 10 bases between. The CDR3 has 12 amino acids. As DNA, the CDR3 is TGTGCCAGCGCCCGGACGGAAGAGACCCAGTACTTC. Residues: CASARTEETQYF.

V and J are TRBV3-1 and TRBJ2-1; D is possibly TRBD2 (5 bases). The CDR3 contains 15 residues. Trimming took off 3 bases at V and 3 bases at J, with 12 bases between the two ends. Germline CDR1 LGHDT, CDR2 YNNKEL (reference sequence). DNA of the CDR3: TGTGCCAGCAGCCAGGCACCGGCGGGCTACAATGAGCAGTTCTTC. This sequence encodes CASSQAPAGYNEQFF.

There are many counts of this clonotype. The chain recombines TRBV12-3 or TRBV12-4 with TRBJ2-3; D may be TRBD1 or TRBD2 (6 bases each). The ends were cut back, 1 base at V and 2 bases at J, with 13 bases in the middle. The CDR3 loop spans 16 amino acids. CDR3 loop: CASSLGRGGTTDTQYF. CDR3 DNA sequence: TGTGCCAGCAGTTTAGGTAGAGGGGGGACCACAGATACGCAGTATTTT.

This clonotype was observed a few times. This chain connects TRBV6-1 to TRBJ2-2, with a tentative D call TRBD2 (6 bases). The CDR3 spans 15 residues. Trimming cost V 7 bases and J 0 bases, with 12 bases left between them. The V gene's germline CDR1 is MNHNS and CDR2 SASEGT. The CDR3 region has the DNA TGTGCCAGCACCGACGGAGGGGCGAACACCGGGGAGCTGTTTTTT. Encoded protein: CASTDGGANTGELFF.

The sample holds a few counts of this clonotype. The rearrangement joins TRBV5-6 to TRBJ2-2; TRBD2 matches 7 bases. Germline-derived CDR1 and CDR2 are SGHDT and YYEEEE. The CDR3 covers 14 residues. The ends lost 0 bases at V and 7 bases at J; junction bases unmatched: 3. CDR3 DNA: TGTGCCAGCAGCTTGGCGACGGGGGGCGGGGAGCTGTTTTTT. It specifies CASSLATGGGELFF.

The chain combines TRBV12-3 or TRBV12-4 with TRBJ1-5, with D hard to call. The CDR3 is 14 residues long. V gave up 7 bases and J gave up 1 base, with 11 bases separating them. The CDR3 region has the DNA TGTGCCAGCACCGATTCAGGAAGCAATCAGCCCCAGCATTTT. Residues: CASTDSGSNQPQHF.

This clonotype was seen at least ten times. The V call is TRBV29-1, the J call TRBJ1-1, with no clear D. The CDR3 covers 11 residues. V lost 4 bases, J lost 4 bases, and 7 bases lay in between. Germline V lookup: CDR1 SQVTM, CDR2 ANQGSEA. The CDR3 DNA sequence: TGCAGCGTTGGGGAGGGCACTGAAGCTTTCTTT. It codes for CSVGEGTEAFF.

This chain joins TRBV20-1 and TRBJ2-3; D unresolved. This CDR3 contains 12 residues. Trimming took off 6 bases at V and 4 bases at J, with 11 bases between the two ends. The germline V gene encodes CDR1 DFQATT and CDR2 SNEGSKA (reference sequence). CDR3: CSASNRADTQYF. CDR3 coding DNA: TGCAGTGCGTCTAATAGGGCAGATACGCAGTATTTT.

The gene calls are TRBV5-1 and TRBJ2-2, with no clear D. The CDR3 is made up of 14 amino acids. V lost 1 base and J 7 bases, leaving 11 bases between the germline ends. CDR1 is SGHRS and CDR2 is YFSETQ in the germline V gene. The CDR3 nucleotides are TGCGCCAGCAGCTTGTACGGCTCCTACGGGGAGCTGTTTTTT. Translation: CASSLYGSYGELFF.

This clonotype has ten or more counts. In DNA form, the CDR3 reads TGCGCCAGCAGCTTGGTGGGGGGGGCCTACAATGAGCAGTTCTTC. Protein product: CASSLVGGAYNEQFF. V and J are TRBV5-1 and TRBJ2-1; 7 bases match TRBD2. The CDR3 is 15 residues long. CDR1 and CDR2 from the germline V gene are SGHRS and YFSETQ. Unmatched junction bases numbered 2, after V lost 0 bases and J lost 2 bases.

This clonotype was picked up many times. The rearrangement links TRBV6-6 to TRBJ2-4; the D gene is possibly TRBD1 (5 bases). V lost 2 bases to trimming and J lost 9 bases, with 8 bases between them. CDR3 length equals 12 residues. Germline CDR1 MNHNY, CDR2 SVGAGI (reference sequence). The CDR3 DNA reads TGTGCCAGCAGTTACCAGGGATCCATTCAGTACTTC. This gives the protein CASSYQGSIQYF.

This clonotype has just a few counts. The J gene is TRBJ2-1, the V gene TRBV24-1, with 7 nucleotides matching TRBD2. This CDR3 is 14 amino acids long. Germline CDR1 reads KGHDR; CDR2 reads SFDVKD. J was trimmed by 8 bases and V by 0 bases; bases with no gene match: 3. The CDR3 protein is CATSDLAAGDEQFF. The CDR3 region has the DNA TGTGCCACCAGTGATTTGGCCGCGGGGGATGAGCAGTTCTTC.